The clone carrying this T cell receptor (beta chain) was counted a few times. The data were obtained in a study of blood T cell repertoires in COVID-19. Repertoires were generated with immunoSEQ multiplex PCR, while TCRdb's copy carries only in-frame clones and drops some. The sample carries about 120,000 clones, approximately 80% recorded once. Trimming took 8 bases from V and 5 from J; bases not matched to a gene: 7. The CDR3 totals 13 residues. Germline values: CDR1 KGHDR, CDR2 SFDVKD. The TCR originated in a human donor in a cohort sampled during active COVID-19. The sequenced sample was peripheral blood. V is TRBV24-1 and J is TRBJ1-1; TRBD1 agrees at 7 bases. This CDR3 is CATMGQLGTEAFF. The CDR3 nucleotides read TGTGCCACCATGGGACAGTTAGGGACTGAAGCTTTCTTT.